These 17 T cell receptor beta chains were sequenced from one sample in a study of early T cells in non-severe SARS-CoV-2 infection. TCRdb called the 5' RACE reads again in MiXCR, with one record for every CDR3 protein. Here the sample spans about 80,000 distinct CDR3 sequences, 16% being singletons. The sample comprised whole blood. These receptors originate from an adult who was a healthcare worker with PCR-confirmed SARS-CoV-2 infection or an uninfected control (not recorded which).

The chain carries TRBV21-1 and TRBJ1-5. TRBV21-1 corresponds to a pseudogene. The CDR3 is made up of 12 amino acids. The CDR3, as DNA: TGTGCCAGCAGCAAGGACAACCAACCCCAGCATTTT. This gives the protein CASSKDNQPQHF.

This clonotype was counted between two and nine times. The J gene is TRBJ1-1, the V gene TRBV20-1, with D perhaps matching TRBD1 (5 bases). CDR1 and CDR2 from the germline V gene are DFQATT and SNEGSKA (reference sequence). The CDR3 extends over 15 amino acids. Here the CDR3 reads CRAPRDSVSNTEAFF. CDR3 nucleotides: TGCAGGGCTCCTCGGGACTCCGTCTCGAACACTGAAGCTTTCTTT.

As to this clonotype: A much larger clone differs by one base, so this may be a read error. V is TRBV27 and J is TRBJ1-1; D remains ambiguous. Germline lookup yields CDR1 MNHEY and CDR2 SMNVEV (reference sequence). The CDR3 loop spans 16 amino acids. V was clipped by 7 bases and J by 3 bases, with 21 bases between them. CDR3 sequence: CASTPLPWGRDTEAFF. In DNA, the CDR3 is TGTGCCAGCACCCCCCTCCCTTGGGGTAGGGACACTGAAGCTTTCTTT.

This chain joins TRBV28 and TRBJ2-1, with 8 positions matching TRBD1. Germline CDR1 reads MDHEN; CDR2 reads SYDVKM. The CDR3 sequence is 14 residues long. J gave up 8 bases and V 2 bases, and 5 bases lay outside the gene matches. The DNA of the CDR3 is TGTGCCAGCAGTTTAGGTGGACAGGGTCATGAGCAGTTCTTC. The encoded protein is CASSLGGQGHEQFF.

This clonotype was seen only a few times. This chain links TRBV18 with TRBJ2-4, with D uncertain. Germline V gives CDR1 KGHSH, CDR2 LQKENI. Trimming removed 0 bases at V and 0 bases at J, with 9 bases between. This CDR3 comprises 16 residues. This CDR3 reads CASSPPYILAKNIQYF. CDR3 DNA: TGTGCCAGCTCACCACCTTACATCCTAGCCAAAAACATTCAGTACTTC.

A few counts support this clonotype. V gene TRBV11-2 combines with J gene TRBJ2-1; possibly TRBD1 for D (6 bases). Trimming shortened V by 4 bases and J by 2 bases, and 6 bases separated the two germline ends. The germline gives CDR1 SGHAT, CDR2 FQNNGV. This CDR3 has 13 amino acids. The CDR3 is CASSWTAYNEQFF. CDR3 in DNA: TGTGCCAGCAGCTGGACAGCCTACAATGAGCAGTTCTTC.

This chain links TRBV5-1 with TRBJ2-1; D gene ambiguous. The CDR3 is made up of 16 amino acids. V gave up 0 bases and J gave up 0 bases, with 10 bases separating them. Per the germline V gene, CDR1 is SGHRS and CDR2 is YFSETQ. The CDR3 nucleotides read TGCGCCAGCAGCTTGGAAGGGTCGAGCTCCTACAATGAGCAGTTCTTC. Its protein is CASSLEGSSSYNEQFF.

The chain has TRBV3-1 and TRBJ2-2; D gene unclear. Germline loops: CDR1 LGHDT, CDR2 YNNKEL (reference sequence). Trimming removed 1 base from V and 6 bases from J, with 18 bases in between. The CDR3 runs 17 residues. This chain's CDR3 is CASSQGVRRNVPGELFF. The DNA for the CDR3 is TGTGCCAGCAGCCAAGGGGTGCGTAGGAATGTTCCCGGGGAGCTGTTTTTT.

This clonotype has at least ten counts. The rearrangement uses TRBV12-5 and TRBJ2-1; possibly TRBD1 or TRBD2 for D (5 bases each). From germline, CDR1 is LGHNT and CDR2 FRNRAP. V was clipped by 4 bases and J by 5 bases, with 9 bases between them. The CDR3 extends over 13 amino acids. The CDR3 region has the DNA TGTGCTAGTGGTTGGGGGACCGACAATGAGCAGTTCTTC. Protein: CASGWGTDNEQFF. The full variable domain, its missing parts supplied by reference TRBV12-5 and TRBJ2-1, is DARVTQTPRHKVTEMGQEVTMRCQPILGHNTVFWYRQTMMQGLELLAYFRNRAPLDDSGMPKDRFSAEMPDATLATLKIQPSEPRDSAVYFCASGWGTDNEQFFGPGTRLTVL.

Only a few counts were recorded for this clonotype. The chain couples TRBV15 to TRBJ2-2; 12 bases agree with TRBD2. The CDR3 is made up of 16 amino acids. Germline V gives CDR1 LNHNV, CDR2 YYDKDF (reference sequence). J was trimmed by 6 bases and V by 4 bases; bases with no gene match: 6. The CDR3 sequence: CATSKTSGSRAGELFF. The DNA for the CDR3 is TGTGCCACCAGCAAGACTAGCGGGAGTCGTGCCGGGGAGCTGTTTTTT.

This clonotype has just a few counts. V is TRBV5-3 and J is TRBJ1-3, with D unclear. TRBV5-3 counts as an open reading frame of uncertain function. Trimming stripped 4 bases from V and 0 bases from J, with 11 bases between. This CDR3 is built from 15 residues. The CDR3 sequence: CARSLREGSGNTIYF. For the CDR3, the DNA is TGTGCCAGAAGCCTCCGGGAGGGCTCTGGAAACACCATATATTTT.

This chain joins TRBV5-1 and TRBJ1-1, with 7 bases matching TRBD1. V was clipped by 1 base and J by 7 bases; unmatched bases: 7. The CDR3 has 14 residues. CDR1 is SGHRS, CDR2 YFSETQ, per germline. The CDR3 region has the DNA TGCGCCAGCAGCTTGATGCAGGGGGGTGATGAAGCTTTCTTT. Encoded protein: CASSLMQGGDEAFF.

This sequence joins TRBV5-1 and TRBJ2-1; 14 positions agree with TRBD2. CDR1 and CDR2 from the germline V gene are SGHRS and YFSETQ. The CDR3 length is 14 residues. The V gene end was trimmed by 7 bases and the J gene end by 8 bases; junction bases not matched to a gene: 5. For the CDR3, the DNA is TGCGCCAGCCCGGGACTAGCGGGAGACGATGAGCAGTTCTTC. Its translation: CASPGLAGDDEQFF.

This clonotype was counted between two and nine times. The chain couples TRBV13 to TRBJ2-1; D not resolved. Germline V gene data show CDR1 as PRHDT and CDR2 as FYEKMQ (reference sequence). The CDR3 extends over 11 amino acids. Between the trimmed V and J ends, which lost 5 bases and 9 bases, there was a span of 8 bases. DNA for the CDR3: TGTGCCAGCAGCCTGGGTAGTGAGCAGTTCTTC. Protein product: CASSLGSEQFF.

The chain has TRBV28 and TRBJ1-1, with D unresolved. Trimming stripped 1 base from V and 8 bases from J, with 8 bases between. This CDR3 is built from 12 residues. Germline V CDR1 and CDR2: MDHEN, SYDVKM. The CDR3 loop is CASSLLLAEAFF. In DNA form, the CDR3 reads TGTGCCAGCAGTTTATTACTCGCAGAAGCTTTCTTT.

At least ten counts were recorded for this clonotype. V usage is TRBV6-5 and J usage is TRBJ2-7, with unresolved D. The CDR3 consists of 12 residues. Trimming stripped 11 bases from V and 7 bases from J, with 18 bases between. CDR1 MNHEY and CDR2 SVGAGI come from the germline V gene. CDR3 bases: TGTGCCCCCCCGAAGGCCCATGATGAGCAGTACTTC. Translating it yields CAPPKAHDEQYF.

This chain links TRBV12-3 or TRBV12-4 with TRBJ2-2, with D maybe TRBD1 (5 bases). V lost 5 bases and J lost 7, with 14 bases in between. The CDR3 length is 14 residues. In nucleotides, the CDR3 is TGTGCCAGCAGTCCGGACATCTCTGGCGGGGAGCTGTTTTTT. It specifies CASSPDISGGELFF.